This note documents a single TCR beta chain sequence. Its antigen is still unknown. Base qualities are not recorded, but no much larger clone differs from it by a single base. The immunoSEQ Assay, a bias-controlled multiplex PCR, was used to amplify TCRbeta CDR3 regions from genomic DNA. Under the source paper's analysis protocol: Nucleated cell counts per sample were estimated from amplification of reference gene primers within the assay. To quantify the absolute abundance of each unique TCRbeta CDR3 rearrangement, sequence reads were collapsed and filtered. For each sample, productive Simpson clonality was calculated as the square root of Simpson's diversity index across productive rearrangements. Here the immuneACCESS table is served through TCRdb, limited to in-frame sequences with V and J called. Missing clones are a known gap in these copies; in checked studies unresolved V genes cover under half, and the rest lacks a known reason. Clonal size and the V and J genes are those of that table, whereas D and trimming came from the DNA. For this sample the table gives about 110,000 clones, of which around 83% were detected only once. Clones ranked in the top ten supply 7% to 9% of the sample.

The data originate from a study of blood T cell repertoires in COVID-19 (dated by TCRdb to 2020 to 2022). In the study overall: Samples covering the acute and convalescent phases of COVID-19 were provided by collaborators in the United States, Italy and Spain. The prospective study material was composed of cDNA or gDNA derived from T cells, B-cell-depleted T cells, or PBMCs. Subjects who had been exposed to COVID-19, were actively infected with it, or had recovered from it provided the deeply sampled blood TCRbeta repertoires that made up the dataset. The repertoires were released in a freely available public database intended as a resource for research on the immune response to SARS-CoV-2. The samples were drawn from the first 160 participants of the ongoing ImmuneRACE study and from more than 1,000 subjects provided by 6 global collaborators. Sample metadata almost always included a de-identified subject ID, COVID-19 status, age in years and sex. Where HLA class I and class II types were available, the types were taken from metadata supplied by the sample provider, not from assay-based typing. What the work shows at the level of the full study, not this receptor alone: The amount of clinical and demographic metadata varied by source and participant and was provided uncurated.

Each collaborating institution followed its own protocols to collect whole blood in K2EDTA tubes. Collaborator samples were shipped for TCRbeta analysis as frozen whole blood, isolated PBMCs, or DNA extracted from either sample type. Trimming removed 9 bases from V and 2 bases from J, leaving 10 bases between the germline ends. In the germline V gene, CDR1 corresponds to ENHRY and CDR2 to SYGVKD. Taken from cysteine to phenylalanine, the CDR3 has 12 residues. Kept here is only the CDR3 DNA, which spans 36 bases and is read in frame from base 1. Specimen: peripheral blood. Recombination linked TRBV10-3 to TRBJ1-2; the D gene assignment is ambiguous. This TCR was recovered from a man between 65 and 79 years old with acute or convalescent COVID-19. The nucleotide sequence reads as follows: TGTGCCATTCGCGGAGGGAACTATGGCTACACCTTC. It translates to CAIRGGNYGYTF.